This section outlines one T cell receptor (beta chain) sequence together with its context. The PCR had 60 Vbeta and 13 Jbeta primers. Only in-frame clones appear in the TCRdb table, and some are missing; sequencing was by immunoSEQ multiplex PCR. The table records around 160,000 clones, approximately 80% of them present only once. This sample stems from a study of cytomegalovirus exposure and HLA in healthy donors. The TCR comes from a woman younger than 35 in good health and CMV-seronegative. The sample taken for sequencing was PBMCs.

The CDR3 region has the DNA TGTGCCTGGAGTGGCGGGGGGGCCGAAGTCGTGTACGAGCAGTACTTC. Translating it yields CAWSGGGAEVVYEQYF. The chain has TRBV30 and TRBJ2-7, with TRBD2 matching over 9 bases. The CDR3 length is 16 residues. The germline gives CDR1 GTSNPN, CDR2 SVGIG (reference sequence). J gave up 4 bases and V 1 base, and 11 bases lay outside the gene matches.